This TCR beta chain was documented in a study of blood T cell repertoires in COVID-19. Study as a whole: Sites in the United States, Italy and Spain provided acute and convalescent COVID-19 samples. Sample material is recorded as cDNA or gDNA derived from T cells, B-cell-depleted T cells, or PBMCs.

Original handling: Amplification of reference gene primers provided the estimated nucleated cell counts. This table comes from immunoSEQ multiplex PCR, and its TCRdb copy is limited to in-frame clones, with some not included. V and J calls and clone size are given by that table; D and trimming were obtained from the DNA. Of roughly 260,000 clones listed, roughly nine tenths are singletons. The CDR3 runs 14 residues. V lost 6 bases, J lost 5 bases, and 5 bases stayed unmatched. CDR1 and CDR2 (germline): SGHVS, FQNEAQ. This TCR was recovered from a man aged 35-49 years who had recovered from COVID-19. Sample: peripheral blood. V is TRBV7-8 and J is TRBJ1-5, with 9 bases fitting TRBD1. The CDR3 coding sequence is TGTGCCAGCAGTTCCGGACAGGGGTATCAGCCCCAGCATTTT. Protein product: CASSSGQGYQPQHF.